The 2 T cell receptor beta chains listed next were all sequenced from one sample in a study of shared clonotypes between healthy human individuals. Generated by immunoSEQ multiplex PCR, the TCRdb table keeps only in-frame clones and is missing some. The sample carries about 110,000 clones, under 70% recorded once. Sequencing was done on a sample of memory CD8+ T cells sorted from blood. The sample's subset: CD45RO+ cells pooled with CCR7-negative TemRA cells. These receptors all stem from a woman aged 25 to 39 in good health.

This sequence joins TRBV19 and TRBJ2-1, with 8 nucleotides matching TRBD2. The CDR3 consists of 15 residues. From germline, CDR1 is LNHDA and CDR2 SQIVND (reference sequence). Trimming took 6 bases from V and 7 from J; bases not matched to a gene: 11. CDR3 bases: TGTGCCAGTAGACCTGGACTAGCTAAGGGGAATGAGCAGTTCTTC. The encoded protein is CASRPGLAKGNEQFF.

The V call is TRBV5-5, the J call TRBJ1-2; TRBD1 matches at 8 bases. V lost 4 bases and J lost 4; bases outside the gene matches: 9. The CDR3 consists of 15 residues. In germline, CDR1 is SGHKS, CDR2 YYEKEE (reference sequence). The CDR3 loop reads CASSRAAGQGYGYTF. Written as DNA, the CDR3 is TGTGCCAGCAGCCGAGCTGCCGGACAGGGCTATGGCTACACCTTC.